This TCR beta chain was identified in a study of blood T cell repertoires in COVID-19 (dated by TCRdb to about 2020). In the study overall: Collaborator samples came from the United States, Italy and Spain and covered acute and convalescent phases of COVID-19. The prospective study material was composed of cDNA or gDNA derived from T cells, B-cell-depleted T cells, or PBMCs. Subjects who had been exposed to COVID-19, were actively infected with it, or had recovered from it provided the deeply sampled blood TCRbeta repertoires that made up the dataset. The repertoires were released in a freely available public database meant as a resource for research on the immune response to SARS-CoV-2. The samples were drawn from the first 160 participants of the ongoing ImmuneRACE study and from 1,254 subjects provided by 6 global collaborators. Nearly every sample came with metadata listing a de-identified subject ID, COVID-19 status, age in years and sex. Where available, HLA class I and class II types were obtained from metadata supplied by the sample provider rather than from assay-based typing. Paper-wide results and their limitations: The quantity of clinical and demographic metadata differed by source and by participant and was supplied without curation.

In the case of this clone: No cognate antigen has been identified for it. Within one base of it there is no much larger clone, and no base qualities were kept.

Unmatched junction bases come to 1, with V trimmed by 2 bases and J by 6 bases. The CDR3 numbers 13 residues from cysteine through phenylalanine. Only the CDR3 portion is preserved as DNA: 39 bases, with reading frame beginning at the first base. Taken from the germline V gene, the CDR1 and CDR2 loops are SGHTA and FQGNSA. TCRbeta CDR3 regions were amplified from genomic DNA using the immunoSEQ Assay, a bias-controlled multiplex PCR. The authors' pipeline ran thus. The number of nucleated cells in each sample was estimated from the amplification of reference gene primers within the assay. To quantify the absolute abundance of each unique TCRbeta CDR3 rearrangement, sequence reads were collapsed and filtered. For each sample, productive Simpson clonality was calculated by taking the square root of Simpson's diversity index across productive rearrangements. TCRdb took over this immuneACCESS table, retaining in-frame rearrangements with V and J assigned. Such tables are incomplete; in checked studies, under half of the missing clones stem from an unresolved V gene, and the remainder is unexplained. For V, J and clone size, that table is used; D and trimming come from the DNA. In this sample the table shows roughly 150,000 clones, 80% to 85% of which occur a single time. The ten largest clones take up over 5% of the sample.

Enrolling through a virtual design, the prospective study's participants ranged in age from roughly 18 to 100 years and lived across roughly 24 United States geographic areas. In the prospective study, cohorts were assigned on the basis of participant-reported clinical history obtained from a screening survey and a study questionnaire. Exposed participants had been in contact, within 2 weeks of entering the study, with a person who had a PCR-confirmed or clinician-diagnosed case of COVID-19. In the prospective study, whole blood, serum and a nasopharyngeal or oropharyngeal swab were collected from each participant by mobile phlebotomists. Additional blood draws and questionnaires over an approximately two-month period could optionally be provided by prospective study participants. Before DNA extraction, blood samples from the prospective study were shipped at room temperature or frozen.

Material for sequencing was PBMCs or T cells enriched from blood (not recorded which). Recombination linked TRBV7-2 to TRBJ1-2, and TRBD1 aligns with 9 junction nucleotides. The receptor was isolated from a man in his 70s who had been exposed to COVID-19. Here is the DNA: TGTGCCAGCAGCTTAAACAGGGGGCATGGCTACACCTTC. Translated, it gives CASSLNRGHGYTF.